This T cell receptor beta chain was documented in a study of T cell responses to AZD1222 COVID-19 vaccine. The CDR3 extends over 13 amino acids. CDR1 is SGHDT and CDR2 is YYEEEE in the germline V gene. Trimming cost V 0 bases and J 7 bases, with 10 bases left between them. This clone was recorded only once. Sequencing was performed with immunoSEQ multiplex PCR; in TCRdb, only in-frame clones are kept and a portion is missing. The data show over 120,000 clones, over 90% seen once. This chain joins TRBV5-6 and TRBJ1-1, with D maybe TRBD1 (5 bases). Specimen: peripheral blood, collected on day 0 of AZD1222 vaccination. This TCR was sampled from an adult in good health. CDR3 amino acids: CASSLVTGFEAFF. CDR3 in DNA: TGTGCCAGCAGCTTGGTAACAGGTTTTGAAGCTTTCTTT.